The clone carrying this T cell receptor beta chain appeared once. Membership in each cohort depended on participant-reported clinical history. The data were obtained in a study of blood T cell repertoires in COVID-19. Germline CDR1 is LNHDA and CDR2 is SQIVND (reference sequence). V was shortened by 3 bases and J by 6 bases, with 16 bases between the two germline ends. The CDR3 totals 15 residues. Profiled with immunoSEQ multiplex PCR; TCRdb holds only in-frame clones, not every one. The sample carries about 400,000 clones, around 90% recorded once. The chain combines TRBV19 with TRBJ2-3; D perhaps matches TRBD2 (5 bases). Sequencing was carried out using PBMCs or T cells enriched from blood (not recorded which). The TCR comes from a middle-aged woman with acute COVID-19. The CDR3 nucleotides read TGTGCCAGTAGTATCTTAGGCTCCGAGGGCGATACGCAGTATTTT. This encodes CASSILGSEGDTQYF.